The entry that follows covers one TCR beta chain sequence. The antigen remains undetermined. This entry belongs to a study of cytomegalovirus exposure and HLA in healthy donors. Points from the study as a whole: Sequence variants that were highly shared formed a cluster that was likely a sequencing artifact. Across all donors, roughly uniform sequencing depth was an assumption of the presence/absence analyses.

It was with 60 Vbeta and 13 Jbeta primers that the PCR ran. Produced via immunoSEQ multiplex PCR; TCRdb's table is partial and in-frame only. The sample shows about 140,000 clones, around three quarters of them seen only once. The CDR3 has 15 residues. CDR1 and CDR2 (germline): SGHTS, YDEGEE. V was trimmed by 1 base and J by 5 bases, leaving 12 bases between them. V and J are TRBV5-8 and TRBJ2-2; a possible D gene is TRBD1 (6 bases). This clonotype was sampled from a man in his forties or fifties in good health and CMV-seronegative. The sequenced sample was PBMCs. The CDR3 loop reads CASSLRAGETGELFF. CDR3 bases: TGTGCCAGCAGCTTGCGGGCAGGGGAAACCGGGGAGCTGTTTTTT.